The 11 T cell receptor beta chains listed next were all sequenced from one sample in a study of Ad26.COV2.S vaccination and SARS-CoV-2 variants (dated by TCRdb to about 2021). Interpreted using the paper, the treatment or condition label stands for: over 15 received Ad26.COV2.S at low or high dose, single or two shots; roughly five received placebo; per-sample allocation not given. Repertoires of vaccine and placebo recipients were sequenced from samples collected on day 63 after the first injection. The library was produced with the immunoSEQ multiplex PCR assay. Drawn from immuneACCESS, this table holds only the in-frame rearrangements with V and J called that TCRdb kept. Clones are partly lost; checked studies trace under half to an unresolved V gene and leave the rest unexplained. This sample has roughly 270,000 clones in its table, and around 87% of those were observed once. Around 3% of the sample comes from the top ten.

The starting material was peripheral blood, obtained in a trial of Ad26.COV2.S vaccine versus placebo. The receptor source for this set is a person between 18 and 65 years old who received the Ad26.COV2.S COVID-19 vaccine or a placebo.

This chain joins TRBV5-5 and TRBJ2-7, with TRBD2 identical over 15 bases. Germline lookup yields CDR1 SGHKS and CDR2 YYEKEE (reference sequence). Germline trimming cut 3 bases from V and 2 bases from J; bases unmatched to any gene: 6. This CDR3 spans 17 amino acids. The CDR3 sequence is CASSWGLAGGTTYEQYF. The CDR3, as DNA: TGTGCCAGCAGCTGGGGACTAGCGGGAGGTACTACCTACGAGCAGTACTTC. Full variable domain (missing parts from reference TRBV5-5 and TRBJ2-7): DAGVTQSPTHLIKTRGQQVTLRCSPISGHKSVSWYQQVLGQGPQFIFQYYEKEERGRGNFPDRFSARQFPNYSSELNVNALLLGDSALYLCASSWGLAGGTTYEQYFGPGTRLTVT.

CDR3 sequence: CASSLRAFGTDTQYF. For the CDR3, the DNA is TGTGCCAGCAGCTTGAGGGCCTTCGGCACAGATACGCAGTATTTT. The gene calls are TRBV2 and TRBJ2-3, with D possibly matching TRBD2 (5 bases). This CDR3 has 15 residues. Germline CDR1 and CDR2: SNHLY and FYNNEI. Trimming stripped 6 bases from V and 1 base from J, with 14 bases between.

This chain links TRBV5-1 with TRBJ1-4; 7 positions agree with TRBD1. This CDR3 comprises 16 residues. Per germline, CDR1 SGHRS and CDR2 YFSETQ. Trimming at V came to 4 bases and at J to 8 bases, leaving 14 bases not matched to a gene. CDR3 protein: CASSVSPTGSQEKLFF. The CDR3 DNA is TGCGCCAGCAGCGTATCCCCGACAGGGAGTCAGGAAAAACTGTTTTTT. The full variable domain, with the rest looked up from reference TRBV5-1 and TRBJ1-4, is KAGVTQTPRYLIKTRGQQVTLSCSPISGHRSVSWYQQTPGQGLQFLFEYFSETQRNKGNFPGRFSGRQFSNSRSEMNVSTLELGDSALYLCASSVSPTGSQEKLFFGSGTQLSVL.

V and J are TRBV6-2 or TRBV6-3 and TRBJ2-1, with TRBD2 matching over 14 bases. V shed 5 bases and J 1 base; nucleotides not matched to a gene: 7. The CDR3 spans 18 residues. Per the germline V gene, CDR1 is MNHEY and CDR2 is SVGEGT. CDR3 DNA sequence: TGTGCCAGCAGTACCTCCGGGACTAGCGGGGGTTCCTACAATGAGCAGTTCTTC. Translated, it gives CASSTSGTSGGSYNEQFF.

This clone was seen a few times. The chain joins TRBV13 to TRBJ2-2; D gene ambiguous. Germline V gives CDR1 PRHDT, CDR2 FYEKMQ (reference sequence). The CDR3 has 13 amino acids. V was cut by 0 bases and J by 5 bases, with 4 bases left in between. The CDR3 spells CASSLGSTGELFF. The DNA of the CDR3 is TGTGCCAGCAGCTTAGGTTCTACCGGGGAGCTGTTTTTT.

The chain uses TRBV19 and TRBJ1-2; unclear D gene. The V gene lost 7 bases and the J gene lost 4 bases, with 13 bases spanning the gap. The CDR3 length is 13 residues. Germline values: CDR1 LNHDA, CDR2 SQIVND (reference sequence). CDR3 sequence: CASKPVPSYGYTF. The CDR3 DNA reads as TGTGCCAGTAAGCCGGTGCCGAGCTATGGCTACACCTTC.

Here the CDR3 reads CASSQVGGVFSPLHF. The CDR3 nucleotides are TGCGCCAGCAGCCAAGTAGGGGGGGTATTTTCACCCCTCCACTTT. This rearrangement joins TRBV4-1 to TRBJ1-6, with D maybe TRBD1 (6 bases). V was clipped by 1 base and J by 9 bases, with 13 bases between them. The CDR3 runs 15 residues. In germline, CDR1 is MGHRA, CDR2 YSYEKL.

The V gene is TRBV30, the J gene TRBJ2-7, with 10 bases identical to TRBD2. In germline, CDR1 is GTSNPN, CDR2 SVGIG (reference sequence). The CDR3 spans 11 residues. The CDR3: CGVAGGYEQYF. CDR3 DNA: TGTGGAGTAGCGGGGGGCTACGAGCAGTACTTC.

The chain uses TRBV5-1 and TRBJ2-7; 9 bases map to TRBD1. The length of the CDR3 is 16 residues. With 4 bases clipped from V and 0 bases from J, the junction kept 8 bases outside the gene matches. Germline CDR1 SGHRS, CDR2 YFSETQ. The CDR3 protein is CASSTGQGLDSYEQYF. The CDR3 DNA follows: TGCGCCAGCAGCACCGGACAGGGGCTAGACTCCTACGAGCAGTACTTC.

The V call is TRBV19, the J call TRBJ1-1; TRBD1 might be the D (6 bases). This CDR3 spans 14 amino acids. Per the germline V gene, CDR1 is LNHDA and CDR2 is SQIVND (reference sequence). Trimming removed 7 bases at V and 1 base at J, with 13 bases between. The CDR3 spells CASIKGQKNTEAFF. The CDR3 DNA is TGTGCCAGTATTAAGGGACAAAAGAACACTGAAGCTTTCTTT.

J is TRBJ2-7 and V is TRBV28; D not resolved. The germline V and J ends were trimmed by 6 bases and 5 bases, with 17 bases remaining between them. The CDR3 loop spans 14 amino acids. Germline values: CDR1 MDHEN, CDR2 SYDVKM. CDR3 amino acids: CASSPGQMAHEQYF. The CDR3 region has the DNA TGTGCCAGCAGCCCGGGTCAAATGGCTCACGAGCAGTACTTC.